The present T cell receptor (beta chain) was sequenced within a study of chemoradiotherapy in HPV16-positive cancers. Clones were read by immunoSEQ multiplex PCR, and TCRdb kept only the in-frame ones, dropping some. The data contain about 53,000 clones, about 88% of them singletons. This CDR3 spans 14 amino acids. Germline lookup yields CDR1 PRHDT and CDR2 FYEKMQ (reference sequence). Deletions cut 0 bases from V and 4 bases from J, with 9 bases between. Sequencing used blood, obtained from a patient who underwent chemoradiotherapy. The gene calls are TRBV13 and TRBJ2-5; D is unclear. The clonotype comes from a human donor with HPV-associated anogenital cancer. CDR3 amino acids: CASSLGLGGETQYF. In DNA, the CDR3 is TGTGCCAGCAGCTTAGGATTGGGCGGAGAGACCCAGTACTTC.